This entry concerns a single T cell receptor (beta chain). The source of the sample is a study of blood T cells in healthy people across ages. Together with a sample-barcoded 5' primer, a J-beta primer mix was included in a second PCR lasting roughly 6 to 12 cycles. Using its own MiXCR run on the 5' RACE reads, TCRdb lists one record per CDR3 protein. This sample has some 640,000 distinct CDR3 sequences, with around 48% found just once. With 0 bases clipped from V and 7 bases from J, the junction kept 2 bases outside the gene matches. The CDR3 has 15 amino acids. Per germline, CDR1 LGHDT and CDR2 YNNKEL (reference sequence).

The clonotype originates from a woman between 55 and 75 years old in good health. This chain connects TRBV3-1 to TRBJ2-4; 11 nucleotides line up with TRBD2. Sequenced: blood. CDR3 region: CASSQEPSGGNIQYF. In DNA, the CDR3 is TGTGCCAGCAGCCAAGAACCTAGCGGGGGGAACATTCAGTACTTC.